These 32 T cell receptor beta chains originate from one sample sequenced in a study of vaccination effects on CD4 cells after COVID-19. The antigens for these receptors are not known. Before any sequencing was done, the ViraFEST assay used viral peptide pools to expand antigen-specific CD4+ T cells. Culture proceeded for 9 to 11 days, and CD4+ T cells were then isolated. Vaccination of participants consisted of two doses of either the BNT162b2 or mRNA-1273 vaccine. Profiling relied on immunoSEQ multiplex PCR, and the TCRdb table lists in-frame clones only, not all of them. The repertoire consists of approximately 30,000 clones, with around 79% occurring once and the leading ten covering roughly 10%. The sequences come from CD4+ T cells from PBMCs cultured with HCoV-NL63 spike peptides, collected after COVID-19 vaccination. Receptor source: a human donor who received a COVID-19 vaccine.

The chain carries TRBV20-1 and TRBJ1-5; no reliable D call. CDR3 length: 17 residues. V was shortened by 3 bases and J by 0 bases, with 18 bases between the two germline ends. Germline assignment: CDR1 DFQATT and CDR2 SNEGSKA (reference sequence). The CDR3 bases are TGCAGTGCTAGTACCGGGTCACTGGGTTATAGCAATCAGCCCCAGCATTTT. Its translation: CSASTGSLGYSNQPQHF.

This clone showed up just a few times. The rearrangement uses TRBV29-1 and TRBJ1-4; D not resolved. Germline CDR1 SQVTM, CDR2 ANQGSEA. Deletions cut 0 bases from V and 8 bases from J, with 16 bases between. The CDR3 runs 15 residues. CDR3 sequence reads: CSVEDLAPTGEKLFF. In nucleotides, the CDR3 is TGCAGCGTTGAAGATCTGGCGCCGACGGGCGAAAAACTGTTTTTT. Based on the CDR3 plus reference TRBV29-1 and TRBJ1-4, the full variable domain is SAVISQKPSRDICQRGTSLTIQCQVDSQVTMMFWYRQQPGQSLTLIATANQGSEATYESGFVIDKFPISRPNLTFSTLTVSNMSPEDSSIYLCSVEDLAPTGEKLFFGSGTQLSVL.

The chain's CDR3 is CASSQGDNSYNSPLHF. The CDR3 DNA follows: TGTGCCAGCAGCCAGGGGGACAACTCCTATAATTCACCCCTCCACTTT. The V and J genes are TRBV3-1 (or the pseudogene TRBV3-2) and TRBJ1-6, with TRBD1 as a possible D gene (6 bases). CDR3 length: 16 amino acids. Germline V gene sequence: CDR1 LGHDT, CDR2 YNNKEL (reference sequence). Trimming left V 3 bases short and J 0 bases short, with 9 bases between.

The V gene is TRBV5-1, the J gene TRBJ2-5; 8 bases are a match to TRBD2. The J segment lost 2 bases and the V segment lost 3 bases, leaving 9 bases of the junction unmatched. The V gene's germline CDR1 is SGHRS and CDR2 YFSETQ. CDR3 length: 16 amino acids. The DNA for the CDR3 is TGCGCCAGCAGCTCGGGACCTGGACTAGCTCAAGAGACCCAGTACTTC. This sequence encodes CASSSGPGLAQETQYF.

The chain recombines TRBV18 with TRBJ1-5; D may be TRBD1 (6 bases). Per the germline V gene, CDR1 is KGHSH and CDR2 is LQKENI. V lost 1 base and J lost 10, with 20 bases in between. This CDR3 is 16 amino acids long. Here the CDR3 DNA reads TGTGCCAGCTCACCACTTGCAGGACAGCTCCTTTTACCCCAGCATTTT. Amino acid sequence: CASSPLAGQLLLPQHF.

The chain couples TRBV6-5 to TRBJ1-5; D is unresolved. The CDR3 spans 15 residues. Germline V gene data show CDR1 as MNHEY and CDR2 as SVGAGI. V lost 8 bases to trimming and J lost 2 bases, with 16 bases between them. Here the CDR3 reads CASLIFVGGNQPQHF. The DNA for the CDR3 is TGTGCCAGCCTTATCTTTGTGGGCGGCAATCAGCCCCAGCATTTT.

V usage is TRBV10-3 and J usage is TRBJ2-7; TRBD1 matches 10 bases. V lost 0 bases and J lost 5; bases outside the gene matches: 13. Looked up from germline, CDR1 is ENHRY and CDR2 is SYGVKD. This CDR3 region has 18 residues. The CDR3 DNA reads as TGTGCCATCAGTGAGTCGACTCTCCTCCGGGACAGGGGCCACGAGCAGTACTTC. Amino acid sequence: CAISESTLLRDRGHEQYF.

This clone was observed once. The V and J genes are TRBV4-1 and TRBJ1-3, with TRBD1 as a possible D gene (6 bases). Germline CDR1 reads MGHRA; CDR2 reads YSYEKL. This CDR3 is 17 amino acids long. The ends were cut back, 4 bases at V and 1 base at J, with 17 bases in the middle. The CDR3 spells CASSRGGGSTSGNTIYF. In DNA form, the CDR3 reads TGCGCCAGCAGCCGGGGGGGCGGGAGTACGTCTGGAAACACCATATATTTT.

Comment on this clone: One end of the junction fails to match germline, which may point to a read error. The J gene is TRBJ2-7, the V gene TRBV10-2; tentatively, D is TRBD1 or TRBD2 (6 bases each). CDR3 size: 14 residues. Germline V gives CDR1 WSHSY, CDR2 SAAADI. Here the CDR3 reads CASNEGGSFYEQYF. The CDR3 DNA sequence: TGCGCCAGCAATGAGGGGGGCTCCTTCTACGAGCAGTACTTC.

The chain links TRBV4-1 to TRBJ2-2; a possible D gene is TRBD2 (6 bases). Trimming shortened V by 1 base and J by 1 base, and 10 bases separated the two germline ends. Germline CDR1 MGHRA, CDR2 YSYEKL. This CDR3 contains 16 residues. CDR3 DNA: TGCGCCAGCAGCCAAGGGAGGAGGGGGAACACCGGGGAGCTGTTTTTT. Its translation: CASSQGRRGNTGELFF.

The chain has TRBV19 and TRBJ2-1; D possibly matches TRBD1 or TRBD2 (6 bases each). This CDR3 has 16 residues. Trimming shortened V by 5 bases and J by 5 bases, and 19 bases separated the two germline ends. Germline values: CDR1 LNHDA, CDR2 SQIVND (reference sequence). The chain's CDR3 is CASSPRRGPTHNEQFF. The CDR3 bases are TGTGCCAGTAGTCCCCGCCGGGGGCCTACTCACAATGAGCAGTTCTTC.

This clone was detected only a few times. The V call is TRBV7-7, the J call TRBJ2-5; D gene ambiguous. This CDR3 has 15 amino acids. Trimming removed 4 bases from V and 1 base from J, with 13 bases in between. CDR1 SSHAT and CDR2 FNYEAQ come from the germline V gene (reference sequence). The CDR3 nucleotides are TGTGCCAGCAGCTCTGGTCGAAAGATCCAAGAGACCCAGTACTTC. Its translation: CASSSGRKIQETQYF.

CDR3 loop: CASSPANEKLFF. The CDR3 DNA is TGCGCCAGCAGCCCAGCTAATGAAAAACTGTTTTTT. The chain is built from TRBV4-1 and TRBJ1-4; D not certain. The CDR3 has 12 residues. Between the trimmed V and J ends, which lost 4 bases and 3 bases, there was a span of 3 bases. Looked up from germline, CDR1 is MGHRA and CDR2 is YSYEKL.

This clone is a singleton in its sample. This rearrangement joins TRBV18 to TRBJ1-3, with TRBD1 identical over 9 bases. Trimming took 1 base from V and 2 from J; bases not matched to a gene: 0. The germline CDR1 and CDR2 sequences are KGHSH and LQKENI. The CDR3 sequence is 15 residues long. The DNA for the CDR3 is TGTGCCAGCTCACCACGGACAGGGGCTGGAAACACCATATATTTT. Translating it yields CASSPRTGAGNTIYF. Full variable domain (missing parts from reference TRBV18 and TRBJ1-3): NAGVMQNPRHLVRRRGQEARLRCSPMKGHSHVYWYRQLPEEGLKFMVYLQKENIIDESGMPKERFSAEFPKEGPSILRIQQVVRGDSAAYFCASSPRTGAGNTIYFGEGSWLTVV.

This clone has just a few counts. The chain couples TRBV7-8 to TRBJ1-5; TRBD1 matches 7 bases. Germline values: CDR1 SGHVS, CDR2 FQNEAQ. CDR3 size: 14 residues. The junction had 3 bases not matched to a gene; V was cut back by 5 bases and J by 2 bases. The CDR3 DNA reads TGTGCCAGCAGCCGAGACAGGGGCAATCAGCCCCAGCATTTT. This codes for CASSRDRGNQPQHF.

The chain recombines TRBV19 with TRBJ1-6; TRBD1 might be the D (5 bases). Trimming cost V 9 bases and J 4 bases, with 13 bases left between them. The CDR3 extends over 14 amino acids. The germline V gene encodes CDR1 LNHDA and CDR2 SQIVND (reference sequence). CDR3 coding DNA: TGTGCCAGCAGGGAAAACAGGTATAATTCACCCCTCCACTTT. It yields the protein CASRENRYNSPLHF.

The CDR3 spells CASSESGGLGSGELFF. Written as DNA, the CDR3 is TGTGCCAGCAGTGAATCTGGGGGACTGGGAAGCGGGGAGCTGTTTTTT. The chain couples TRBV2 to TRBJ2-2; perhaps TRBD2 as D (6 bases). Germline lookup yields CDR1 SNHLY and CDR2 FYNNEI. The CDR3 runs 16 residues. Trimming removed 2 bases from V and 7 bases from J, with 17 bases in between. The full variable domain, in which reference TRBV2 and TRBJ2-2 provide the parts outside the CDR3, is EPEVTQTPSHQVTQMGQEVILRCVPISNHLYFYWYRQILGQKVEFLVSFYNNEISEKSEIFDDQFSVERPDGSNFTLKIRSTKLEDSAMYFCASSESGGLGSGELFFGEGSRLTVL.

The chain uses TRBV18 and TRBJ1-5; maybe TRBD1 (6 bases). CDR1 KGHSH and CDR2 LQKENI come from the germline V gene. V lost 4 bases and J lost 0, with 13 bases in between. CDR3 length: 16 amino acids. Here the CDR3 DNA reads TGTGCCAGCTCACTCGCCGACAGGTATAGCAATCAGCCCCAGCATTTT. Translating gives CASSLADRYSNQPQHF.

CDR3 DNA: TGTGCCAGCAGCCCATGGGGGGAGACCCCTGAAGCTTTCTTT. Translated, it gives CASSPWGETPEAFF. The rearrangement links TRBV5-4 to TRBJ1-1; TRBD1 is a possible D gene (5 bases). Trimming took 4 bases from V and 6 from J, leaving 16 bases between them. Germline CDR1 and CDR2: SGHNT and YYREEE (reference sequence). CDR3 length: 14 residues.

The V call is TRBV18, the J call TRBJ1-5; 7 bases map to TRBD1. This CDR3 is 16 amino acids long. CDR1 and CDR2 from the germline V gene are KGHSH and LQKENI. Trimming at V came to 6 bases and at J to 2 bases, leaving 10 bases not matched to a gene. The CDR3 bases are TGTGCCAGCTCCCTTTTATCCGGGACAGGCAATCAGCCCCAGCATTTT. Translated: CASSLLSGTGNQPQHF.

The chain couples TRBV7-9 to TRBJ2-7; D is undetermined. CDR1 is SEHNR and CDR2 is FQNEAQ in the germline V gene (reference sequence). V was trimmed by 5 bases and J by 3 bases, leaving 14 bases between them. The length of the CDR3 is 14 residues. CDR3 loop: CASSATPKFYEQYF. CDR3 DNA sequence: TGTGCCAGCAGCGCGACCCCTAAATTCTACGAGCAGTACTTC.

This clone has more than one count but fewer than ten. CDR3 sequence (DNA): TGTGCCAGCAGTGAGCGAAGGAACACCGGGGAGCTGTTTTTT. Translation gives CASSERRNTGELFF. The genes are TRBV6-4 and TRBJ2-2, with D unclear. Looked up from germline, CDR1 is MRHNA and CDR2 is SNTAGT. This CDR3 comprises 14 residues. V was pared by 3 bases and J by 1 base, with 6 bases between.

The chain uses TRBV10-3 and TRBJ2-5; 8 bases align to TRBD2. Losses at the gene ends were 10 bases for V and 2 bases for J; bases not matched to a gene: 9. This CDR3 is built from 14 residues. Germline CDR1 is ENHRY and CDR2 is SYGVKD. This CDR3 is CATATRGAQETQYF. CDR3 nucleotide sequence: TGTGCCACCGCGACGCGGGGGGCTCAAGAGACCCAGTACTTC.

The gene calls are TRBV5-6 and TRBJ2-5; 10 bases agree with TRBD1. CDR1 is SGHDT and CDR2 is YYEEEE in the germline V gene. The CDR3 extends over 16 amino acids. Germline trimming cut 0 bases from V and 5 bases from J; bases unmatched to any gene: 7. CDR3 in DNA: TGTGCCAGCAGCTTGGCCCCGGGACAGGGGCGGGAGACCCAGTACTTC. This encodes CASSLAPGQGRETQYF.

V and J are TRBV6-5 and TRBJ2-5; 9 bases map to TRBD1. CDR1 and CDR2 (germline): MNHEY, SVGAGI. V lost 0 bases, J lost 1 base, and 3 bases stayed unmatched. The CDR3 runs 16 residues. CDR3 region: CASSYSLGQGQETQYF. The CDR3 nucleotides are TGTGCCAGCAGTTACTCCCTGGGACAGGGCCAAGAGACCCAGTACTTC.

This clone occurred a few times. The V and J genes are TRBV7-9 and TRBJ1-3, with unresolved D. In germline, CDR1 is SEHNR, CDR2 FQNEAQ (reference sequence). The CDR3 loop spans 14 amino acids. V was pared by 5 bases and J by 0 bases, with 8 bases between. The DNA for the CDR3 is TGTGCCAGCAGCCCGGATTTCTCTGGAAACACCATATATTTT. It codes for CASSPDFSGNTIYF.

This clone was counted between two and nine times. The chain combines TRBV5-1 with TRBJ1-2; D is possibly TRBD1 (6 bases). V was clipped by 0 bases and J by 2 bases, with 8 bases between them. The CDR3 length is 14 residues. In germline, CDR1 is SGHRS, CDR2 YFSETQ. The CDR3 loop reads CASSLEGTNYGYTF. The CDR3 region has the DNA TGCGCCAGCAGCTTGGAAGGGACAAACTATGGCTACACCTTC.

This rearrangement joins TRBV14 to TRBJ1-1, with D possibly being TRBD1 (5 bases). CDR3 size: 15 residues. CDR1 is SGHDN and CDR2 is FVKESK in the germline V gene. V lost 3 bases, J lost 5 bases, and 16 bases lay in between. The CDR3 nucleotides read TGTGCCAGCAGCCACGGAAAAAGTGGGGGAACTGAAGCTTTCTTT. Translation: CASSHGKSGGTEAFF. Looking up the rest from reference TRBV14 and TRBJ1-1 gives the full variable domain: EAGVTQFPSHSVIEKGQTVTLRCDPISGHDNLYWYRRVMGKEIKFLLHFVKESKQDESGMPNNRFLAERTGGTYSTLKVQPAELEDSGVYFCASSHGKSGGTEAFFGQGTRLTVV.

V usage is TRBV11-3 and J usage is TRBJ2-1; tentatively, D is TRBD1 (5 bases). The V and J ends lost 5 bases and 10 bases respectively, with 12 bases between them. The CDR3 is 12 residues long. Germline CDR1 is SGHNT and CDR2 is YENEEA. CDR3 residues: CASSPPSGEQFF. DNA of the CDR3: TGTGCCAGCAGCCCGCCATCAGGGGAGCAGTTCTTC.

This chain links TRBV12-3 or TRBV12-4 with TRBJ2-2; TRBD1 matches at 8 bases. Trimming removed 6 bases from V and 8 bases from J; junction bases left unmatched: 5. The CDR3 loop spans 13 amino acids. The CDR3 protein is CASSADRAGELFF. The CDR3 nucleotides read TGTGCCAGCAGCGCGGACAGGGCAGGGGAGCTGTTTTTT.

The chain has TRBV19 and TRBJ2-5, with 7 positions matching TRBD1. The CDR3 spans 15 residues. The V gene end was trimmed by 6 bases and the J gene end by 0 bases; junction bases not matched to a gene: 7. CDR1 is LNHDA and CDR2 is SQIVND in the germline V gene (reference sequence). CDR3 in DNA: TGTGCCAGTAGCCCGGGACAGAGGTACCAAGAGACCCAGTACTTC. Its protein is CASSPGQRYQETQYF. The entire variable domain, with the rest obtained from reference TRBV19 and TRBJ2-5, is as follows: DGGITQSPKYLFRKEGQNVTLSCEQNLNHDAMYWYRQDPGQGLRLIYYSQIVNDFQKGDIAEGYSVSREKKESFPLTVTSAQKNPTAFYLCASSPGQRYQETQYFGPGTRLLVL.

This clone was recorded only once. The genes are TRBV4-1 and TRBJ2-1, with a tentative D call TRBD1 (5 bases). In germline, CDR1 is MGHRA, CDR2 YSYEKL. Trimming took 4 bases from V and 2 from J, leaving 15 bases between them. This CDR3 has 16 amino acids. The CDR3 reads CASSLGASEPYNEQFF. Written as DNA, the CDR3 is TGCGCCAGCAGCCTAGGGGCGAGTGAGCCCTACAATGAGCAGTTCTTC.